These 25 T cell receptor beta chains came from one sample sequenced in a study of metastatic and nonmetastatic thyroid tumors. No treatment of any kind had been given to any patient before thyroid surgery. TCRdb re-called clones via MiXCR from the PCR reads. This table holds about 17,000 clones, approximately 17% found once. The sample consisted of blood. The receptors derive from a male donor with papillary thyroid cancer or a benign thyroid nodule (not recorded which). Some clones in this sample may be carry-over from other donors' samples.

There are many counts of this clone. The chain links TRBV14 to TRBJ1-1; D unresolved. Germline assignment: CDR1 SGHDN and CDR2 FVKESK. The CDR3 is made up of 17 amino acids. The ends were cut back, 3 bases at V and 6 bases at J, with 23 bases in the middle. The CDR3 DNA follows: TGTGCCAGCAGCCATTCATCAGGCCGATCCTCAGGCCCTGAAGCTTTCTTT. Translating it yields CASSHSSGRSSGPEAFF.

This clone was observed many times. This chain uses TRBV19 with TRBJ2-5; D might be TRBD1 or TRBD2, each matching 5 bases. V lost 5 bases and J 5 bases, leaving 18 bases between the germline ends. The CDR3 runs 15 residues. CDR1 and CDR2 from the germline V gene are LNHDA and SQIVND (reference sequence). CDR3 nucleotides: TGTGCCAGTAGTCCCACGGGACCCCTTTGGGAGACCCAGTACTTC. Protein sequence: CASSPTGPLWETQYF. Filled out from reference TRBV19 and TRBJ2-5, the complete variable domain reads DGGITQSPKYLFRKEGQNVTLSCEQNLNHDAMYWYRQDPGQGLRLIYYSQIVNDFQKGDIAEGYSVSREKKESFPLTVTSAQKNPTAFYLCASSPTGPLWETQYFGPGTRLLVL.

This clone showed up many times. The V and J genes are TRBV19 and TRBJ2-7; 10 bases line up with TRBD1. Germline CDR1 is LNHDA and CDR2 is SQIVND (reference sequence). The CDR3 is made up of 15 amino acids. V shed 3 bases and J 6 bases; nucleotides not matched to a gene: 8. The CDR3 reads CASSISDRGGLEQYF. The CDR3 DNA follows: TGTGCCAGTAGTATCTCGGACAGGGGGGGCCTCGAGCAGTACTTC.

The J gene is TRBJ2-7, the V gene TRBV5-5, with 7 bases that match TRBD2. This CDR3 is 16 amino acids long. Germline trimming cut 4 bases from V and 4 bases from J; bases unmatched to any gene: 14. The germline gives CDR1 SGHKS, CDR2 YYEKEE (reference sequence). The CDR3 nucleotides are TGTGCCAGCAGCCCGTCGCCGGGGCTAGCGGAATACGAGCAGTACTTC. It is translated as CASSPSPGLAEYEQYF.

There are many counts of this clone. The gene calls are TRBV6-4 and TRBJ2-3; maybe TRBD2 (6 bases). The CDR3 covers 16 residues. CDR1 MRHNA and CDR2 SNTAGT come from the germline V gene. V shed 2 bases and J shed 2 bases, with 14 bases lying between them. DNA for the CDR3: TGTGCCAGCAGTGACGGGGCGGGGTCCGCCACAGATACGCAGTATTTT. Encoded protein: CASSDGAGSATDTQYF.

This clone was recorded at least ten times. The CDR3 DNA reads as TGCAGTGCTAGAGATCTGGGGGGGGCCCAAAACATTCAGTACTTC. Protein sequence: CSARDLGGAQNIQYF. The genes are TRBV20-1 and TRBJ2-4, with a weak D call TRBD2 (7 bases). Trimming pared 0 bases from V and 5 bases from J, leaving 14 bases between. CDR1 and CDR2 from the germline V gene are DFQATT and SNEGSKA (reference sequence). The CDR3 is 15 residues long.

The chain employs TRBV20-1 and TRBJ2-1; D tentatively fits TRBD1 or TRBD2 (6 bases each). This CDR3 region has 17 residues. The ends were cut back, 0 bases at V and 8 bases at J, with 23 bases in the middle. CDR1 and CDR2 (germline): DFQATT, SNEGSKA (reference sequence). CDR3 coding DNA: TGCAGTGCTAGAGATGTCATGGGCGGGACACTCCCCCATGAGCAGTTCTTC. Translated: CSARDVMGGTLPHEQFF.

This clone was seen at least ten times. J is TRBJ1-6 and V is TRBV9; tentatively, D is TRBD1 (5 bases). V was pared by 3 bases and J by 8 bases, with 15 bases between. Germline V gene lookup returns CDR1 SGDLS and CDR2 YYNGEE. The CDR3 spans 15 residues. The CDR3: CASSGGDWVDSPLHF. In DNA form, the CDR3 reads TGTGCCAGCAGCGGAGGGGATTGGGTTGATTCACCCCTCCACTTT.

This clone was seen at least ten times. The gene calls are TRBV4-1 and TRBJ2-5, with 8 bases fitting TRBD2. From germline, CDR1 is MGHRA and CDR2 YSYEKL. This CDR3 spans 14 amino acids. V was pared by 4 bases and J by 6 bases, with 7 bases of the junction left unmatched. Here the CDR3 DNA reads TGCGCCAGCAGCCTCGGACTAGCAGTACAGACCCAGTACTTC. It codes for CASSLGLAVQTQYF.

This clone has ten or more counts. The CDR3 loop is CASKLLDRAYEQYF. Here the CDR3 DNA reads TGTGCCAGCAAACTCCTCGACAGGGCCTACGAGCAGTACTTC. The chain combines TRBV6-1 with TRBJ2-7; TRBD1 matches at 7 bases. The V gene end was trimmed by 7 bases and the J gene end by 2 bases; junction bases not matched to a gene: 8. The CDR3 spans 14 residues. Germline V gene sequence: CDR1 MNHNS, CDR2 SASEGT.

In this sample, this clone turned up many times. This chain connects TRBV14 to TRBJ1-6; D remains unclear. The CDR3 has 12 residues. Germline V gives CDR1 SGHDN, CDR2 FVKESK. The V end lost 3 bases, the J end lost 8 bases, and 5 bases lay between the germline ends. CDR3 sequence (DNA): TGTGCCAGCAGCCAGGCTTATTCACCCCTCCACTTT. Residues: CASSQAYSPLHF.

This clone was recorded many times. The chain joins TRBV2 to TRBJ2-7; TRBD1 or TRBD2 may be the D gene (6 bases each). Germline CDR1 and CDR2: SNHLY and FYNNEI. Trimming cost V 8 bases and J 6 bases, with 14 bases left between them. The length of the CDR3 is 12 residues. The chain's CDR3 is CASVKGGGEQYF. The CDR3 nucleotides are TGTGCCAGCGTCAAGGGGGGAGGCGAGCAGTACTTC. The whole variable domain, remainder taken from reference TRBV2 and TRBJ2-7, is EPEVTQTPSHQVTQMGQEVILRCVPISNHLYFYWYRQILGQKVEFLVSFYNNEISEKSEIFDDQFSVERPDGSNFTLKIRSTKLEDSAMYFCASVKGGGEQYFGPGTRLTVT.

This clone was picked up many times. The chain carries TRBV3-1 and TRBJ1-5; no reliable D call. CDR1 is LGHDT, CDR2 YNNKEL, per germline (reference sequence). CDR3 size: 11 residues. V shed 11 bases and J shed 7 bases, with 12 bases lying between them. The CDR3 sequence is CAGKIHQPQHF. CDR3 DNA: TGTGCCGGCAAGATACACCAGCCCCAGCATTTT.

Only a few counts were recorded for this clone. The genes are TRBV5-4 and TRBJ1-1; no reliable D call. CDR1 is SGHNT, CDR2 YYREEE, per germline (reference sequence). CDR3 length: 12 residues. V gave up 0 bases and J gave up 4 bases, with 4 bases separating them. CDR3 sequence: CASSLGSTEAFF. CDR3 nucleotides: TGTGCCAGCAGCTTGGGGTCCACTGAAGCTTTCTTT. The full variable domain, rest sourced from reference TRBV5-4 and TRBJ1-1, is ETGVTQSPTHLIKTRGQQVTLRCSSQSGHNTVSWYQQALGQGPQFIFQYYREEENGRGNFPPRFSGLQFPNYSSELNVNALELDDSALYLCASSLGSTEAFFGQGTRLTVV.

This clone was seen ten or more times. V is TRBV2 and J is TRBJ2-1, with D tentatively TRBD2 (5 bases). Germline V gene sequence: CDR1 SNHLY, CDR2 FYNNEI. Trimming pared 6 bases from V and 7 bases from J, leaving 13 bases between. The CDR3 is 13 amino acids. CDR3 bases: TGTGCCAGCAGATCGGGAAGGGTGAATGAGCAGTTCTTC. This codes for CASRSGRVNEQFF.

This clone was seen repeatedly, ten times or more. This chain connects TRBV20-1 to TRBJ2-7; TRBD1 aligns across 8 bases. Trimming at V came to 2 bases and at J to 1 base, leaving 4 bases not matched to a gene. The CDR3 sequence is 14 residues long. Germline V lookup: CDR1 DFQATT, CDR2 SNEGSKA (reference sequence). As DNA, the CDR3 is TGCAGTGCTAGATCTGGACAGGGTTCCTACGAGCAGTACTTC. Its protein product is CSARSGQGSYEQYF.

The chain is built from TRBV12-3 or TRBV12-4 and TRBJ1-5, with D perhaps TRBD1 (5 bases). The CDR3 runs to 14 residues. V was pared by 3 bases and J by 3 bases, with 9 bases between. CDR3 nucleotide sequence: TGTGCCAGCAGTTTGTCGGGGGACAATCAGCCCCAGCATTTT. Its translation: CASSLSGDNQPQHF.

This clone appeared many times. V usage is TRBV6-2 or TRBV6-3 and J usage is TRBJ2-7, with 13 bases aligning to TRBD2. The ends lost 4 bases at V and 6 bases at J; junction bases unmatched: 0. Germline CDR1 and CDR2: MNHEY and SVGEGT. This CDR3 has 13 amino acids. The CDR3 spells CASSWTSGSEQYF. CDR3 nucleotide sequence: TGTGCCAGCAGTTGGACTAGCGGGAGCGAGCAGTACTTC.

The genes are TRBV20-1 and TRBJ2-1; TRBD1 matches 10 bases. Germline CDR1 reads DFQATT; CDR2 reads SNEGSKA (reference sequence). The CDR3 covers 16 residues. Germline trimming cut 3 bases from V and 4 bases from J; bases unmatched to any gene: 9. The CDR3 loop reads CSARARQGARYNEQFF. In nucleotides, the CDR3 is TGCAGTGCTAGGGCGCGACAGGGGGCGAGGTACAATGAGCAGTTCTTC.

By sample fraction, this clone is medium-sized. The CDR3 is CASSYNGAYNEQFF. The CDR3 DNA follows: TGTGCCAGCAGTTATAATGGCGCATACAATGAGCAGTTCTTC. The V call is TRBV6-6, the J call TRBJ2-1, with D hard to call. The CDR3 runs 14 residues. V lost 3 bases and J lost 4, with 10 bases in between. Germline V gene data show CDR1 as MNHNY and CDR2 as SVGAGI (reference sequence).

About this clone itself: An end of the junction does not agree with germline; a read error may underlie this. The V and J genes are TRBV7-8 and TRBJ2-1, with 8 bases aligning to TRBD2. There are 17 residues in the CDR3. Germline values: CDR1 SGHVS, CDR2 FQNEAQ. The CDR3 bases are TGTGCCAACAGCCGAGTTGGGGGAGTAGCGGGGTCCTGGGAGCAGTTCTTC. Its translation: CANSRVGGVAGSWEQFF.

As regards this clone: Just one base apart from a much larger clone, this may be a read error. At the DNA level, this CDR3 is encoded by other sequences in the same sample as well. The chain has TRBV4-1 and TRBJ2-1; D remains unclear. From germline, CDR1 is MGHRA and CDR2 YSYEKL. This CDR3 region has 13 residues. CDR3 sequence (DNA): TGCGCCAGCAGCCAATGGGGTTCGAATGAGCAGTTTTTC. Protein sequence: CASSQWGSNEQFF.

This clone has a count of ten or more. The chain is built from TRBV5-5 and TRBJ1-2; a possible D gene is TRBD1 (5 bases). Trimming cost V 4 bases and J 7 bases, with 11 bases left between them. CDR3 size: 12 residues. Germline V CDR1 and CDR2: SGHKS, YYEKEE (reference sequence). CDR3 region: CASSDSLGGYTF. The DNA of the CDR3 is TGTGCCAGCAGCGACAGTCTCGGTGGCTACACCTTC.

This clone was seen many times. The chain is built from TRBV20-1 and TRBJ1-5; TRBD1 might be the D (6 bases). Germline-derived CDR1 and CDR2 are DFQATT and SNEGSKA (reference sequence). V lost 3 bases and J lost 1, with 10 bases in between. The CDR3 spans 14 residues. The CDR3 spells CSASSGASNQPQHF. The DNA of the CDR3 is TGCAGTGCTAGTTCGGGGGCGAGCAATCAGCCCCAGCATTTT.

The table lists this clone with many counts. This chain joins TRBV19 and TRBJ2-7; 7 positions agree with TRBD1. The CDR3 is 14 amino acids. The J segment lost 1 base and the V segment lost 4 bases, leaving 4 bases of the junction unmatched. CDR1 is LNHDA, CDR2 SQIVND, per germline (reference sequence). CDR3 in amino acids: CASSTGQHSYEQYF. DNA for the CDR3: TGTGCCAGTAGTACGGGACAGCATTCCTACGAGCAGTACTTC.